This entry describes one T cell receptor beta chain. Antigen specificity is unknown. The CDR3 totals 13 residues. Germline CDR1 reads SGHRS; CDR2 reads YFSETQ. V shed 0 bases and J shed 3 bases, with 7 bases lying between them. These data originate in a study of T cell responses to AZD1222 COVID-19 vaccine. The study, taken as a whole, reports: Most donors were white British and more were female, and clonal diversity was possibly underestimated. Unmutated regions of variants are reportedly targeted by nearly half of spike-specific TCRs.

Assay used: immunoSEQ multiplex PCR; TCRdb lists only in-frame clones, some missing. The sample lists about 110,000 clones, 88% seen once, with around a tenth in the top ten. The receptor was derived from an adult in good health. Sequencing was performed on peripheral blood, taken on day 0 of AZD1222 vaccination. This sequence joins TRBV5-1 and TRBJ2-7; D gene uncertain. As DNA, the CDR3 is TGCGCCAGCAGCTTGGGTGGGGTCTACGAGCAGTACTTC. Protein sequence: CASSLGGVYEQYF.